What follows is one TCR beta chain and its context. The repertoire was sequenced with immunoSEQ multiplex PCR; TCRdb's copy has only in-frame clones and lacks some. Among approximately 60,000 clones listed, 79% were seen once. This sample stems from a study of siplizumab effects on memory and regulatory T cells. This CDR3 region has 13 residues. With 1 base removed from V and 4 bases from J, the gap between germline ends came to 8 bases. Germline assignment: CDR1 SGHRS and CDR2 YFSETQ. The chain combines TRBV5-1 with TRBJ2-5; D gene ambiguous. What was sequenced was memory CD4+ T cells sorted from blood. The source is a human donor in good health. CDR3 nucleotide sequence: TGCGCCAGCAGCTTGATGGGCGGAGAGACCCAGTACTTC. Amino acid sequence: CASSLMGGETQYF.